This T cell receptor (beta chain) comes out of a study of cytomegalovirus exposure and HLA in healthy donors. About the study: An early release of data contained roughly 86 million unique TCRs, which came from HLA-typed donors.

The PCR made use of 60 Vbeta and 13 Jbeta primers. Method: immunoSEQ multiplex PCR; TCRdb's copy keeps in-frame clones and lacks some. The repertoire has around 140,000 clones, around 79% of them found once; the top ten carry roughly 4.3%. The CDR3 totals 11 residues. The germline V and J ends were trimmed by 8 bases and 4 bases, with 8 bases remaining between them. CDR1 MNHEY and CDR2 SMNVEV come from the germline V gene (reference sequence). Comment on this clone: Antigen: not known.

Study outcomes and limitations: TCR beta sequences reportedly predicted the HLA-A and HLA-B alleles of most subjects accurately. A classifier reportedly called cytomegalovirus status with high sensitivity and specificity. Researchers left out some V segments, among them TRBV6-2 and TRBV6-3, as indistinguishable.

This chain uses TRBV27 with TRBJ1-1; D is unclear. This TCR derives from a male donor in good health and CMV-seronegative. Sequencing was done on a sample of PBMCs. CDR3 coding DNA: TGTGCCAGCCTGGGAGGCACTGAAGCTTTCTTT. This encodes CASLGGTEAFF.